This entry describes one TCR beta chain. CDR1 SGHKS and CDR2 YYEKEE come from the germline V gene (reference sequence). This CDR3 region has 15 residues. Trimming removed 0 bases at V and 0 bases at J, with 7 bases between. The sample is drawn from a study of neoadjuvant anti-PD-1 for oral cavity cancer. Method: immunoSEQ multiplex PCR; TCRdb's copy keeps in-frame clones and lacks some. The table lists about 72,000 clones, 80% to 90% of them singletons, with nearly 3.5% in the top ten. The V gene is TRBV5-5, the J gene TRBJ1-3, with D uncertain. This specimen consisted of PBMCs, obtained before nivolumab (anti-PD-1) treatment. The source is a person aged 40 to 85 with oral cavity squamous cell carcinoma. The CDR3 is CASSLGPSSGNTIYF. Written as DNA, the CDR3 is TGTGCCAGCAGCTTGGGGCCGAGCTCTGGAAACACCATATATTTT.